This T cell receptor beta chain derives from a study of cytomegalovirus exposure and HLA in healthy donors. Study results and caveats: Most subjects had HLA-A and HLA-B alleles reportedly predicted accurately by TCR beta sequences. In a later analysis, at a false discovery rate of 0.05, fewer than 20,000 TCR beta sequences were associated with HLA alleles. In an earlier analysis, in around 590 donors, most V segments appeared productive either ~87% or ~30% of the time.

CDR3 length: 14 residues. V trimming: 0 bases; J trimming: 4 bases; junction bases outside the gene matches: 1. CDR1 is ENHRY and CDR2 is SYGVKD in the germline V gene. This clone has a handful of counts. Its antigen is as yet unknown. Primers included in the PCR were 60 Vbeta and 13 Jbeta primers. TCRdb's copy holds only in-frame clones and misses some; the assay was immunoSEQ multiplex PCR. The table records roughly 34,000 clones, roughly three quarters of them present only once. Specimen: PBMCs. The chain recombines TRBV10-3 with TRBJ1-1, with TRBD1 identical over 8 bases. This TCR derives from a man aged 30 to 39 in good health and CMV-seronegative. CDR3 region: CAISESDRGTEAFF. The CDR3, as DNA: TGTGCCATCAGTGAGTCCGACAGGGGCACTGAAGCTTTCTTT.